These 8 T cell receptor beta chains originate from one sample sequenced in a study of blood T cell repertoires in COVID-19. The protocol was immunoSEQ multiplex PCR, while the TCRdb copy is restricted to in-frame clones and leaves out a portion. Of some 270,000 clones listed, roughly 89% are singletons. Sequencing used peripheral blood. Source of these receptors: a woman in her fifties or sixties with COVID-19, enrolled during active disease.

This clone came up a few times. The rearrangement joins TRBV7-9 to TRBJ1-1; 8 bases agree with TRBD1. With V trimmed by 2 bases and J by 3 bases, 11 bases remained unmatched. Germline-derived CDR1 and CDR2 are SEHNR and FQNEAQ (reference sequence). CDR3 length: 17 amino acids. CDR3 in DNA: TGTGCCAGCAGCTTATGGGCAGGGGGCTGGGAGGACACTGAAGCTTTCTTT. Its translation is CASSLWAGGWEDTEAFF.

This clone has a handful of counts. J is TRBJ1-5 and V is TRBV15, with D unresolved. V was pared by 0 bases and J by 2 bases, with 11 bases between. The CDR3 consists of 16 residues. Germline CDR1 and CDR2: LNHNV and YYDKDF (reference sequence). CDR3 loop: CATSRDRWQGNQPQHF. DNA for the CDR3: TGTGCCACCAGCAGAGATAGGTGGCAGGGCAATCAGCCCCAGCATTTT.

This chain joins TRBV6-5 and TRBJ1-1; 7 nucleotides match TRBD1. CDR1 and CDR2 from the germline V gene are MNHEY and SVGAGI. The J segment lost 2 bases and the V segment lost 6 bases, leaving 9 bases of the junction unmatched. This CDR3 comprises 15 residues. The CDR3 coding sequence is TGTGCCAGCAGAATGGAAGGGGGCTATAACACTGAAGCTTTCTTT. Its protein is CASRMEGGYNTEAFF.

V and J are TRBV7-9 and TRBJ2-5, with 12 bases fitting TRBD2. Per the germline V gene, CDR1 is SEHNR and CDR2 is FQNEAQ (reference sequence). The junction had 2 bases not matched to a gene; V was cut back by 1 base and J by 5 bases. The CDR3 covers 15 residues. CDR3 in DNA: TGTGCCAGCAGCTTAGGACTAGCGGGGGATGAGACCCAGTACTTC. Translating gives CASSLGLAGDETQYF. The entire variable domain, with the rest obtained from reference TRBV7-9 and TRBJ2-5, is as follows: DTGVSQNPRHKITKRGQNVTFRCDPISEHNRLYWYRQTLGQGPEFLTYFQNEAQLEKSRLLSDRFSAERPKGSFSTLEIQRTEQGDSAMYLCASSLGLAGDETQYFGPGTRLLVL.

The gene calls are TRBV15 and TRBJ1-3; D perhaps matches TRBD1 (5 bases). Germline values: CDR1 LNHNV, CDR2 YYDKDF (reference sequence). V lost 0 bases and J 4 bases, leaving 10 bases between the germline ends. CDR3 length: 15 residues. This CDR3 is CATSRDRGVGNTIYF. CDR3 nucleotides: TGTGCCACCAGCAGAGATCGGGGGGTCGGAAACACCATATATTTT.

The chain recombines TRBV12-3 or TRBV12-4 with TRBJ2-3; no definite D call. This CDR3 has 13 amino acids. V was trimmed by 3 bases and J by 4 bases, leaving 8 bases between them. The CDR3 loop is CASSFGRADTQYF. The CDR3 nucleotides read TGTGCCAGCAGTTTCGGCCGGGCAGATACGCAGTATTTT.

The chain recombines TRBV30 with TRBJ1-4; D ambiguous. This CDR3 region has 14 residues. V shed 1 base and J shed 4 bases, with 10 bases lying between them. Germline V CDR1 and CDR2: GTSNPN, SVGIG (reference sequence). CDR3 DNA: TGTGCCTGGAGTGCACACAGAAATAATGAAAAACTGTTTTTT. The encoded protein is CAWSAHRNNEKLFF.

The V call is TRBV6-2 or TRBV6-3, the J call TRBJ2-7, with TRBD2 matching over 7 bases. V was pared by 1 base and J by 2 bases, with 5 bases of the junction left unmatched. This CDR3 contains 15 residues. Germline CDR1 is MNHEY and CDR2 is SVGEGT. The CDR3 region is CASSYWGGTAYEQYF. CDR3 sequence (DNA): TGTGCCAGCAGTTACTGGGGGGGAACAGCCTACGAGCAGTACTTC.